The clone carrying this T cell receptor beta chain appeared a few times. As yet, its antigen is unknown. This record comes from a study of T cell repertoires in cytomegalovirus infection. Study observations and caveats: It was HLA-C-restricted CMV-specific TCR beta clonotypes that dominated the response ex vivo. Individuals carrying CMV plus the relevant HLA were identified by cumulative frequency of public TCR beta families.

Each CDR3 protein gets one entry after TCRdb re-called the reads with MiXCR. The repertoire holds more than 150,000 distinct CDR3 sequences, approximately 28% seen once, with about 31% in the top ten. This sequence was found in a human donor in good health (CMV status not recorded). Some clones in this sample may be carry-over from other donors' samples. Sequenced input: PBMCs.

CDR3 sequence reads: CATSYTGKAGNTIYF. For the CDR3, the DNA is TGTGCCACCTCCTACACAGGGAAAGCTGGAAACACCATATATTTT. V usage is TRBV15 and J usage is TRBJ1-3; weak D call: TRBD1 (6 bases). With 8 bases removed from V and 2 bases from J, the gap between germline ends came to 16 bases. The CDR3 loop spans 15 amino acids. Germline lookup yields CDR1 LNHNV and CDR2 YYDKDF (reference sequence).